The 20 T cell receptor beta chains presented below share a single source sample, sequenced in a study of OX40 agonist ivuxolimab in advanced cancers. Only in-frame clones appear in the TCRdb table, and some are missing; sequencing was by immunoSEQ multiplex PCR. This table holds tens of thousands of clones, around 90% found once. The input for sequencing was CD4+ or CD8+ T cells sorted from blood, taken in a trial of the OX40 agonist ivuxolimab. These receptors were taken from an adult with an advanced solid tumor such as melanoma, head and neck, liver or kidney cancer.

Details on this clone: An end of the junction does not agree with germline; a read error may underlie this. This same CDR3 is encoded by further DNA sequences in the sample. This rearrangement joins TRBV2 to TRBJ2-7; 8 nucleotides match TRBD2. Germline lookup yields CDR1 SNHLY and CDR2 FYNNEI. The CDR3 totals 15 residues. The CDR3 region is CASSGSLGLEYEQYF. In nucleotides, the CDR3 is TGCGCCAGCAGTGGGTCGTTGGGACTAGAATACGAGCAGTACTTC.

The rearrangement joins TRBV11-2 to TRBJ1-5; TRBD1 matches 7 bases. CDR3 length: 15 residues. The junction had 8 bases not matched to a gene; V was cut back by 2 bases and J by 7 bases. CDR1 SGHAT and CDR2 FQNNGV come from the germline V gene. Written as DNA, the CDR3 is TGTGCCAGCAGCTTACAAGAGGGGGCAGGCCAGCCCCAGCATTTT. It is translated as CASSLQEGAGQPQHF.

This chain joins TRBV7-3 and TRBJ1-6; 7 positions match TRBD1. Unmatched junction bases numbered 5, after V lost 5 bases and J lost 7 bases. Germline values: CDR1 SGHTA, CDR2 FQGTGA. This CDR3 is built from 14 residues. CDR3: CASSPGTVNSPLHF. Written as DNA, the CDR3 is TGTGCCAGCAGCCCCGGGACAGTCAATTCACCCCTCCACTTT. Filled out from reference TRBV7-3 and TRBJ1-6, the complete variable domain reads GAGVSQTPSNKVTEKGKYVELRCDPISGHTALYWYRQSLGQGPEFLIYFQGTGAADDSGLPNDRFFAVRPEGSVSTLKIQRTERGDSAVYLCASSPGTVNSPLHFGNGTRLTVT.

The rearrangement uses TRBV15 and TRBJ2-1; TRBD2 aligns across 8 bases. Germline loops: CDR1 LNHNV, CDR2 YYDKDF (reference sequence). J lost 7 bases, V lost 1 base, and 6 bases had no gene match. The CDR3 spans 15 residues. As DNA, the CDR3 is TGTGCCACCAGCAGAGGGGCGGGAGGAATGAATGAGCAGTTCTTC. This encodes CATSRGAGGMNEQFF. The full variable domain, its missing parts supplied by reference TRBV15 and TRBJ2-1, is DAMVIQNPRYQVTQFGKPVTLSCSQTLNHNVMYWYQQKSSQAPKLLFHYYDKDFNNEADTPDNFQSRRPNTSFCFLDIRSPGLGDTAMYLCATSRGAGGMNEQFFGPGTRLTVL.

The V and J genes are TRBV12-5 and TRBJ2-5, with 12 bases identical to TRBD1. V was clipped by 1 base and J by 5 bases; unmatched bases: 2. Germline CDR1 and CDR2: LGHNT and FRNRAP. CDR3 length: 15 amino acids. The CDR3 DNA sequence: TGTGCTAGTGGTTTGGGGGACAGGGGGCACGAGACCCAGTACTTC. Translating it yields CASGLGDRGHETQYF. The variable domain in full, with the rest retrieved from reference TRBV12-5 and TRBJ2-5, is DARVTQTPRHKVTEMGQEVTMRCQPILGHNTVFWYRQTMMQGLELLAYFRNRAPLDDSGMPKDRFSAEMPDATLATLKIQPSEPRDSAVYFCASGLGDRGHETQYFGPGTRLLVL.

The chain employs TRBV2 and TRBJ2-4, with 11 bases matching TRBD2. With 6 bases clipped from V and 0 bases from J, the junction kept 7 bases outside the gene matches. This CDR3 has 17 amino acids. The germline V gene encodes CDR1 SNHLY and CDR2 FYNNEI. Here the CDR3 DNA reads TGTGCCAGCAGCCCTCGGACTAGCGGGCGAGCCAAAAACATTCAGTACTTC. It specifies CASSPRTSGRAKNIQYF.

The chain combines TRBV7-3 with TRBJ2-7; possibly TRBD1 or TRBD2 for D (6 bases each). The CDR3 is made up of 13 amino acids. Between the trimmed V and J ends, which lost 5 bases and 7 bases, there was a span of 15 bases. CDR1 is SGHTA, CDR2 FQGTGA, per germline. The CDR3 loop is CASSPKGGGEQYF. For the CDR3, the DNA is TGTGCCAGCAGCCCGAAAGGAGGGGGGGAGCAGTACTTC. The variable domain in full, with the rest retrieved from reference TRBV7-3 and TRBJ2-7, is GAGVSQTPSNKVTEKGKYVELRCDPISGHTALYWYRQSLGQGPEFLIYFQGTGAADDSGLPNDRFFAVRPEGSVSTLKIQRTERGDSAVYLCASSPKGGGEQYFGPGTRLTVT.

DNA for the CDR3: TGCGCCAGCAGCTCAATGCCCGGCGGCAATGAGCAGTTCTTC. It codes for CASSSMPGGNEQFF. The V call is TRBV5-1, the J call TRBJ2-1, with no clear D. The CDR3 sequence is 14 residues long. The V end was cut by 3 bases, the J end by 6 bases, with 13 bases between. Germline-derived CDR1 and CDR2 are SGHRS and YFSETQ. The full variable domain, completed using reference TRBV5-1 and TRBJ2-1, is KAGVTQTPRYLIKTRGQQVTLSCSPISGHRSVSWYQQTPGQGLQFLFEYFSETQRNKGNFPGRFSGRQFSNSRSEMNVSTLELGDSALYLCASSSMPGGNEQFFGPGTRLTVL.

V is TRBV5-6 and J is TRBJ1-3; weak D call: TRBD1 (5 bases). Trimming took off 1 base at V and 0 bases at J, with 8 bases between the two ends. CDR1 is SGHDT and CDR2 is YYEEEE in the germline V gene. This CDR3 is 15 amino acids long. The CDR3 region has the DNA TGTGCCAGCAGCTTGCAGGGACTCTCTGGAAACACCATATATTTT. It yields the protein CASSLQGLSGNTIYF.

The V and J genes are TRBV6-6 and TRBJ1-2; no definite D call. Trimming stripped 5 bases from V and 6 bases from J, with 16 bases between. Germline CDR1 MNHNY, CDR2 SVGAGI (reference sequence). This CDR3 region has 14 residues. CDR3 bases: TGTGCCAGCAGTACCCTGGGAGGGCCGGATGGCTACACCTTC. It translates to CASSTLGGPDGYTF.

The chain couples TRBV10-3 to TRBJ1-2, with D unresolved. Germline values: CDR1 ENHRY, CDR2 SYGVKD. The CDR3 consists of 13 residues. V was pared by 4 bases and J by 0 bases, with 6 bases between. For the CDR3, the DNA is TGTGCCATCAGTGCGGACGCTAACTATGGCTACACCTTC. It translates to CAISADANYGYTF.

The V call is TRBV30, the J call TRBJ2-5; 12 nucleotides align to TRBD2. Germline CDR1 and CDR2: GTSNPN and SVGIG (reference sequence). The V and J ends lost 4 bases and 5 bases, in that order; junction bases with no gene match: 5. The CDR3 loop spans 14 amino acids. The CDR3 region has the DNA TGTGCCTGGATGGCTAGCGGGGGGGGCGAGACCCAGTACTTC. The encoded protein is CAWMASGGGETQYF.

The chain employs TRBV21-1 and TRBJ1-1. TRBV21-1 is described as a pseudogene. The CDR3 spans 15 residues. CDR3 in DNA: TGTGCCAGCAGTCCGAATCGGTTCTTAAACACTGAAGCTTTCTTT. Residues: CASSPNRFLNTEAFF.

The chain uses TRBV2 and TRBJ1-4; D may be TRBD1 (5 bases). This CDR3 is built from 15 residues. In germline, CDR1 is SNHLY, CDR2 FYNNEI. Trimming removed 6 bases from V and 1 base from J, with 12 bases in between. The CDR3 DNA reads TGTGCCAGCAGCGTGGGACGGGGAACTAATGAAAAACTGTTTTTT. Translated: CASSVGRGTNEKLFF.

The chain uses TRBV30 and TRBJ2-2, with no clear D. Trimming pared 4 bases from V and 2 bases from J, leaving 5 bases between. The CDR3 has 12 amino acids. Germline V CDR1 and CDR2: GTSNPN, SVGIG (reference sequence). The CDR3 DNA reads as TGTGCCTGGACAGGTAACACCGGGGAGCTGTTTTTT. This translates into CAWTGNTGELFF.

The gene calls are TRBV5-4 and TRBJ1-2; 7 nucleotides align to TRBD1. The CDR3 runs 15 residues. With 0 bases clipped from V and 4 bases from J, the junction kept 6 bases outside the gene matches. Germline assignment: CDR1 SGHNT and CDR2 YYREEE (reference sequence). The CDR3 sequence: CASSLAAGGSYGYTF. In DNA, the CDR3 is TGTGCCAGCAGCTTGGCGGCAGGGGGGAGCTATGGCTACACCTTC.

This chain connects TRBV6-5 to TRBJ2-7, with 9 bases that match TRBD2. Trimming removed 4 bases from V and 3 bases from J; junction bases left unmatched: 7. Per the germline V gene, CDR1 is MNHEY and CDR2 is SVGAGI. The CDR3 extends over 15 amino acids. Here the CDR3 reads CASSSEERGDYEQYF. In nucleotides, the CDR3 is TGTGCCAGCAGTTCCGAAGAGCGGGGGGACTACGAGCAGTACTTC.

The chain is built from TRBV5-4 and TRBJ1-2; D uncertain. The CDR3 has 12 residues. V lost 1 base and J lost 5, with 6 bases in between. CDR1 and CDR2 from the germline V gene are SGHNT and YYREEE (reference sequence). CDR3 coding DNA: TGTGCCAGCAGCTTGAATGAGTATGGCTACACCTTC. This codes for CASSLNEYGYTF.

This clone appeared a single time. This chain uses TRBV2 with TRBJ2-2; D is unresolved. CDR1 is SNHLY and CDR2 is FYNNEI in the germline V gene. Trimming cost V 4 bases and J 1 base, with 7 bases left between them. The CDR3 has 14 amino acids. In DNA, the CDR3 is TGTGCCAGCAGTGCGCTAAGGAACACCGGGGAGCTGTTTTTT. Translating gives CASSALRNTGELFF.

The chain couples TRBV5-4 to TRBJ2-2; 8 bases are a match to TRBD1. CDR1 and CDR2 from the germline V gene are SGHNT and YYREEE (reference sequence). V lost 6 bases, J lost 1 base, and 5 bases stayed unmatched. This CDR3 is built from 15 residues. CDR3 region: CASKLGQVNTGELFF. For the CDR3, the DNA is TGTGCCAGCAAATTGGGACAGGTGAACACCGGGGAGCTGTTTTTT. Filled out from reference TRBV5-4 and TRBJ2-2, the complete variable domain reads ETGVTQSPTHLIKTRGQQVTLRCSSQSGHNTVSWYQQALGQGPQFIFQYYREEENGRGNFPPRFSGLQFPNYSSELNVNALELDDSALYLCASKLGQVNTGELFFGEGSRLTVL.